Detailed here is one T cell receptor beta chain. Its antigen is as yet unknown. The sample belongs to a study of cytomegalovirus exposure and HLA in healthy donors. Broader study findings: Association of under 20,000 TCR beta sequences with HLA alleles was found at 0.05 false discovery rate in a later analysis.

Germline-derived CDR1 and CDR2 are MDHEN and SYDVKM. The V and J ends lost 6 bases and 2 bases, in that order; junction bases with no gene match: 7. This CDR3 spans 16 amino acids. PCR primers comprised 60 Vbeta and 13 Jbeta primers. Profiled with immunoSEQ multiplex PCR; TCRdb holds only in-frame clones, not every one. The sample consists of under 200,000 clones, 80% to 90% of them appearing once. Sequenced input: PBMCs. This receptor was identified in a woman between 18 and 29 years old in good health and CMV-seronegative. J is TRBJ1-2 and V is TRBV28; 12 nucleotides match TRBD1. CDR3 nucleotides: TGTGCCAGCAGCTCCTCCGGGACAGGGGGCAACTATGGCTACACCTTC. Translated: CASSSSGTGGNYGYTF.